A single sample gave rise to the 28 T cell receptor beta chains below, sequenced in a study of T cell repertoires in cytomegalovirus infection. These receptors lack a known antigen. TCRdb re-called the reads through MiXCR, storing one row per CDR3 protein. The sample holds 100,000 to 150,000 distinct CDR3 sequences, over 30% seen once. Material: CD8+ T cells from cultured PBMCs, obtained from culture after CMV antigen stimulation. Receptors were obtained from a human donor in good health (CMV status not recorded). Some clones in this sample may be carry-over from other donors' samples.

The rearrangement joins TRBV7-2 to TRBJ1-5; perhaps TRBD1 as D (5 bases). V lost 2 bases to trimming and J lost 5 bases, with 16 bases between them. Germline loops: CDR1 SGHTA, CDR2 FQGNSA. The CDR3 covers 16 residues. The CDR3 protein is CASSLLPGGLDQPQHF. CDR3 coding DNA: TGTGCCAGCAGCTTATTGCCCGGGGGATTGGATCAGCCCCAGCATTTT.

CDR3 coding DNA: TGTGCCAGCAGTGGGGCCTACGAGCAGTACTTC. Amino acid sequence: CASSGAYEQYF. The J gene is TRBJ2-7, the V gene TRBV2; D unresolved. The ends were cut back, 4 bases at V and 2 bases at J, with 3 bases in the middle. Germline lookup yields CDR1 SNHLY and CDR2 FYNNEI. CDR3 length: 11 amino acids.

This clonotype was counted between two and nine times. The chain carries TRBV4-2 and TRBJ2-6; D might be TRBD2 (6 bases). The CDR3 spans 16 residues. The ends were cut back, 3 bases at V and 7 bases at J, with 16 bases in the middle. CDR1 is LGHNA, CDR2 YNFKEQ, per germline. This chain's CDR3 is CASSHTGDRGANVLTF. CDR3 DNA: TGTGCCAGCAGCCATACGGGAGACCGAGGAGCCAACGTCCTGACTTTC.

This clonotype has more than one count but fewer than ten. CDR3 sequence (DNA): TGTGCCAGCAGCTTAGGTTTCCGGGTCGGCCCCAATGAGCAGTTCTTC. This translates into CASSLGFRVGPNEQFF. This chain uses TRBV7-8 with TRBJ2-1; D is undetermined. The CDR3 is made up of 16 amino acids. Germline assignment: CDR1 SGHVS and CDR2 FQNEAQ. The V end was cut by 1 base, the J end by 6 bases, with 16 bases between.

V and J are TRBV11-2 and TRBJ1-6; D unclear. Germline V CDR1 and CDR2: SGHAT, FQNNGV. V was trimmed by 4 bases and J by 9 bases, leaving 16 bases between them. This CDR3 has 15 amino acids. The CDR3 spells CASSSDGSSGSPLHF. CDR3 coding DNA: TGTGCCAGCAGCTCGGACGGGTCCTCCGGTTCACCCCTCCACTTT.

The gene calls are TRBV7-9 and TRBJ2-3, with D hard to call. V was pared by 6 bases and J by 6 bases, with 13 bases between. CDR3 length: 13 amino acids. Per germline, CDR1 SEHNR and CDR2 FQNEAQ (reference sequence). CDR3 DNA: TGTGCCAGCAGTCCGAAAACCTTCGATACGCAGTATTTT. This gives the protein CASSPKTFDTQYF.

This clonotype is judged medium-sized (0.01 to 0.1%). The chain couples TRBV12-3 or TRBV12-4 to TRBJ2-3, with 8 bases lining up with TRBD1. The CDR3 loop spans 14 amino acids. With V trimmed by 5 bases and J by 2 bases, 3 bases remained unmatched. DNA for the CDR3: TGTGCCAGCAGTCCGGGACAGGCCACAGATACGCAGTATTTT. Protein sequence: CASSPGQATDTQYF.

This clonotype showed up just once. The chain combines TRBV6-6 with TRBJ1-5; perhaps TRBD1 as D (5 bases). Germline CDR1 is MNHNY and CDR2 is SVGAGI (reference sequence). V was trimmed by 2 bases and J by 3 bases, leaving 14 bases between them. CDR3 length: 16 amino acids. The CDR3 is CASSYRKVTVNQPQHF. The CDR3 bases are TGTGCCAGCAGTTACCGGAAGGTGACAGTCAATCAGCCCCAGCATTTT.

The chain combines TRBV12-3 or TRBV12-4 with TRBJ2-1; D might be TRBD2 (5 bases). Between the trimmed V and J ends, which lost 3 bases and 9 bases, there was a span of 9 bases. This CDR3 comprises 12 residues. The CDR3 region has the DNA TGTGCCAGCAGTTTCGGGGTGGGTGAGCAGTTCTTC. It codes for CASSFGVGEQFF.

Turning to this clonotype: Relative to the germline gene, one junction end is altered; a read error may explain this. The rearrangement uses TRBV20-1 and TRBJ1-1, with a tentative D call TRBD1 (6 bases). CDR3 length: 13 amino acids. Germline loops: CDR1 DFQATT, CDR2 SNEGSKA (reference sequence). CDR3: CSARARGKPEAFF. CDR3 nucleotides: TGCAGTGCGAGAGCCAGGGGCAAACCTGAAGCTTTCTTT.

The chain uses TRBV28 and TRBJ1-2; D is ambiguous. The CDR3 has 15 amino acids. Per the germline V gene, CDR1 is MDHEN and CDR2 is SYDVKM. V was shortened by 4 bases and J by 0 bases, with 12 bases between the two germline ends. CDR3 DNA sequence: TGTGCCAGCAGTTCTCCCCGGGCGGCTAACTATGGCTACACCTTC. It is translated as CASSSPRAANYGYTF.

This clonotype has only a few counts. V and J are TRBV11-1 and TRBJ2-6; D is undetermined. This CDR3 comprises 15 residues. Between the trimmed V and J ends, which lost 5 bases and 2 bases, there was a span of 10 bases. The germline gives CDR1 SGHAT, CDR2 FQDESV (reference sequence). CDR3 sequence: CASSPPPAGANVLTF. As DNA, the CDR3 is TGTGCCAGCAGCCCCCCGCCTGCTGGGGCCAACGTCCTGACTTTC.

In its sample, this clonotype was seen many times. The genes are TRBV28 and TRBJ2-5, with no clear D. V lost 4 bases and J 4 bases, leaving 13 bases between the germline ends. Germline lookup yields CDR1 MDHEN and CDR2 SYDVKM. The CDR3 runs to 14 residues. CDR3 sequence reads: CASSSPMSRETQYF. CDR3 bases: TGTGCCAGCAGTTCCCCTATGTCCCGAGAGACCCAGTACTTC.

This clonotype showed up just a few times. The CDR3 loop reads CASSITQGGVNTEAFF. CDR3 in DNA: TGTGCCAGTAGTATAACCCAGGGAGGGGTGAACACTGAAGCTTTCTTT. V gene TRBV19 combines with J gene TRBJ1-1; TRBD1 is a possible D gene (5 bases). From germline, CDR1 is LNHDA and CDR2 SQIVND (reference sequence). Deletions cut 2 bases from V and 0 bases from J, with 13 bases between. This CDR3 is 16 amino acids long.

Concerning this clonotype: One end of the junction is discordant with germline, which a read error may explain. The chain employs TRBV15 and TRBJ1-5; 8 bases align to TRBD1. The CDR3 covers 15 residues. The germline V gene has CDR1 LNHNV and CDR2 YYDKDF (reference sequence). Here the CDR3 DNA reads TGTGCCACCAGCGGAGACAGGGGCCTCGGTCAGCCCCAGCATTTT. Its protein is CATSGDRGLGQPQHF.

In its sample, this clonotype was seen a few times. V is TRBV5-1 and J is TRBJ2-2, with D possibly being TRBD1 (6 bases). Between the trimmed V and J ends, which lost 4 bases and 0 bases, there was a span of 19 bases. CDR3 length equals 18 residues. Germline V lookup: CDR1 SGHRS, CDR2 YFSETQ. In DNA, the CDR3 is TGCGCCAGCAGCCCTACCCAGCGACAGGCGACGAACACCGGGGAGCTGTTTTTT. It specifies CASSPTQRQATNTGELFF.

The CDR3 coding sequence is TGTGCCAGCAGTTACGTGGGCCCCCCCAAAGAGACCCAGTACTTC. Its protein product is CASSYVGPPKETQYF. This chain uses TRBV6-2 or TRBV6-3 with TRBJ2-5; no reliable D call. Per the germline V gene, CDR1 is MNHEY and CDR2 is SVGEGT. This CDR3 has 15 residues. The V end was cut by 2 bases, the J end by 3 bases, with 13 bases between.

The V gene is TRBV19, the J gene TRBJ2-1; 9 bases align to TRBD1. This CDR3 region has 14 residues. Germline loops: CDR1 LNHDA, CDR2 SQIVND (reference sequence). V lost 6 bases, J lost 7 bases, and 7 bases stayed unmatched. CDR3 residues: CASRPGQGPNEQFF. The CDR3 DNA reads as TGTGCCAGTAGACCGGGACAGGGTCCGAATGAGCAGTTCTTC.

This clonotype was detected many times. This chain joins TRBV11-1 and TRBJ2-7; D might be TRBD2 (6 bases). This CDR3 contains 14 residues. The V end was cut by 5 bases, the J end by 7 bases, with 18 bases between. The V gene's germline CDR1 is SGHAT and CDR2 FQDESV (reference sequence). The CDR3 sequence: CASSPRTGEWEQYF. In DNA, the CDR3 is TGTGCCAGCAGCCCGCGGACGGGGGAATGGGAGCAGTACTTC.

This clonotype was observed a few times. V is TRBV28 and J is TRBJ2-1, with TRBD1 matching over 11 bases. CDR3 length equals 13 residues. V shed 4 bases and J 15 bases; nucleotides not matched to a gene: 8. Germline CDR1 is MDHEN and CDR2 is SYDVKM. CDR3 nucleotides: TGTGCCAGCAGTTCCCGGGACAGGGGGTTAGGGTTCTTC. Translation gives CASSSRDRGLGFF.

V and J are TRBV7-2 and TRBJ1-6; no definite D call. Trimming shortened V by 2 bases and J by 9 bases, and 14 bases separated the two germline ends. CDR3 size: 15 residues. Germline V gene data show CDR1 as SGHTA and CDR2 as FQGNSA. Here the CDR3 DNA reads TGTGCCAGCAGCTTATTCGACGGAGTTGGTTCACCCCTCCACTTT. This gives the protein CASSLFDGVGSPLHF.

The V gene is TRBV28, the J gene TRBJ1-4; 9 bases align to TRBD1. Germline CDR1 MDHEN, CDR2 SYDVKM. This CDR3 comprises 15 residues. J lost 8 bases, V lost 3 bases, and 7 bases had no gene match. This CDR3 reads CASSFRTGAPEKLFF. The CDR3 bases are TGTGCCAGCAGTTTTCGGACAGGGGCACCCGAAAAACTGTTTTTT.

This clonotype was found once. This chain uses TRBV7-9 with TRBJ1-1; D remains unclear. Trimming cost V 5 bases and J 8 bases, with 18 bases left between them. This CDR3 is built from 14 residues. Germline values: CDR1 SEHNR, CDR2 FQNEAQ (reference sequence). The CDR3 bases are TGTGCCAGCAGCATTATCTCTCGATGGGTCGAAGCTTTCTTT. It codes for CASSIISRWVEAFF. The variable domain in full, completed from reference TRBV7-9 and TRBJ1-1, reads DTGVSQNPRHKITKRGQNVTFRCDPISEHNRLYWYRQTLGQGPEFLTYFQNEAQLEKSRLLSDRFSAERPKGSFSTLEIQRTEQGDSAMYLCASSIISRWVEAFFGQGTRLTVV.

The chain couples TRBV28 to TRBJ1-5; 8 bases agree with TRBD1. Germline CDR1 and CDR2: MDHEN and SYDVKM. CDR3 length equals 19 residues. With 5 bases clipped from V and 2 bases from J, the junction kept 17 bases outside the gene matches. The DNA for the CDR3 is TGTGCCAGCAGTCCGAGACAGGGGAGGCGGGAATATGGCAATCAGCCCCAGCATTTT. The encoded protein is CASSPRQGRREYGNQPQHF.

The CDR3 DNA follows: TGTGCCAGCAGTCCGAACAACAGTCCCTACGGCTCACCCCTCCACTTT. This sequence encodes CASSPNNSPYGSPLHF. The V call is TRBV6-5, the J call TRBJ1-6; D is unclear. Germline loops: CDR1 MNHEY, CDR2 SVGAGI. This CDR3 is built from 16 residues. V dropped 5 bases and J dropped 10 bases, with 21 bases sitting between them.

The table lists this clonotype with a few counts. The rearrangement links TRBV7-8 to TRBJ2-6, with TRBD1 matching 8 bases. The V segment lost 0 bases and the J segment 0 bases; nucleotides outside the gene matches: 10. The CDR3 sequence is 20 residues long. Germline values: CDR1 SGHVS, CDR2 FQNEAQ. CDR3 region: CASSLADRGPEHSGANVLTF. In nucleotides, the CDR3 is TGTGCCAGCAGCTTAGCCGACAGGGGTCCTGAACACTCTGGGGCCAACGTCCTGACTTTC.

The CDR3 loop is CASTGGDYEQYF. The CDR3 nucleotides are TGTGCCAGCACGGGGGGGGACTACGAGCAGTACTTC. The V and J genes are TRBV12-3 or TRBV12-4 and TRBJ2-7; 8 bases fit TRBD2. After removal of 7 bases from V and 3 bases from J, the junction contained 2 bases not matched to a gene. This CDR3 is 12 amino acids long.

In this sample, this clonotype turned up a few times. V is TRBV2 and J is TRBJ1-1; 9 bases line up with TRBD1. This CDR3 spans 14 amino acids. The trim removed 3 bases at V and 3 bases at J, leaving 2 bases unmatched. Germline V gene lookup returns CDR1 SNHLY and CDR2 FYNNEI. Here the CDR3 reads CASSDRTGDTEAFF. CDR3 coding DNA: TGTGCCAGCAGTGACAGGACAGGGGACACTGAAGCTTTCTTT.